The clone carrying this T cell receptor beta chain was seen repeatedly, ten times or more. Its target is unknown. These data belong to a study of T cells in Graves' hyperthyroidism and ophthalmopathy. Study information: Staff took peripheral blood when the initial diagnosis was made, before any treatment began.

Each 10 ml fresh peripheral blood draw supplied the PBMCs. Overall study results and limits: Ophthalmopathy was model-predicted a median roughly 6.5 months pre-onset. Blood also contained most expanded thyroid clonotypes above 0.001.

The CDR3 consists of 13 residues. Germline CDR1 reads GTSNPN; CDR2 reads SVGIG (reference sequence). The germline V and J ends were trimmed by 2 bases and 4 bases, with 11 bases remaining between them. The TCR beta CDR3 regions underwent amplification using RNA transcripts as the source. When the TCR CDR3 underwent first-round RT-PCR, the HTBI primer set was used. One entry per CDR3 protein results from TCRdb running MiXCR on the multiplex PCR reads. The sample records 650,000 to 850,000 distinct CDR3 sequences, 18% being singletons. The rearrangement links TRBV30 to TRBJ1-2; TRBD1 is a possible D gene (5 bases). The sequenced sample was blood. This clonotype originated in a woman aged 45-65 years with Graves' hyperthyroidism that later progressed to Graves' ophthalmopathy. The DNA for the CDR3 is TGTGCCTGGAGTTCGGGGGTAGGCTATGGCTACACCTTC. Translated: CAWSSGVGYGYTF. Full variable domain (rest looked up from reference TRBV30 and TRBJ1-2): SQTIHQWPATLVQPVGSPLSLECTVEGTSNPNLYWYRQAAGRGLQLLFYSVGIGQISSEVPQNLSASRPQDRQFILSSKKLLLSDSGFYLCAWSSGVGYGYTFGSGTRLTVV.